This is a list of T cell receptor beta chains from one sample in a study of identifying expanded T cells in peripheral blood. Assay: immunoSEQ multiplex PCR; the TCRdb copy retains only in-frame clones and omits some. This sample has roughly 84,000 clones; roughly 89% occur once, and the top ten carry roughly 7%. Sequencing was carried out using blood. These receptors originate from a person aged 18 to 70 in good health. Both conserved end residues are part of each CDR3. A D gene is named only where the DNA matches it firmly. The size entry is marked missing in some rows and otherwise reads once, few, many or a size class.

V,size,D,J,DNA,CDR3
TRBV14,-,-,TRBJ1-1,TGTGCCAGCAGCCGAAGCGAGAAAGCTTTCTTT,CASSRSEKAFF
TRBV5-4,-,TRBD1,TRBJ1-2,TGTGCCAGCAGCTGGTCGGCTCAGGGGGCCAACTATGGCTACACCTTC,CASSWSAQGANYGYTF
TRBV13,-,TRBD2,TRBJ2-7,TGTGCCAGCAGCATTACTAGCGGGGGGGCCGAACAGTACTTC,CASSITSGGAEQYF
TRBV6-1,-,-,TRBJ2-1,TGTGCCAGCAGTGTGCAGGGTCCGAATGAGCAGTTCTTC,CASSVQGPNEQFF
TRBV5-6,-,-,TRBJ1-2,TGTGCCAGCAGCTTCCAGGGCGACTATGGCTACACCTTC,CASSFQGDYGYTF
TRBV7-2,-,-,TRBJ2-1,TGTGCCAGCACCAGGACAAGCTCCTACAATGAGCAGTTCTTC,CASTRTSSYNEQFF
TRBV15,-,TRBD1,TRBJ2-1,TGTGCCACCAGTCCCATGACAGGGGCCTCCTACAATGAGCAGTTCTTC,CATSPMTGASYNEQFF
TRBV7-2,-,-,TRBJ2-3,TGTGCCAGCAGCACCGGGCCCACAGATACGCAGTATTTT,CASSTGPTDTQYF
TRBV11-3,-,-,TRBJ1-2,TGTGCCAGCAGCAAAGACCGACATACCACTAACTATGGCTACACCTTC,CASSKDRHTTNYGYTF
TRBV7-2,-,-,TRBJ1-4,TGTGCCAGCAGCTTAGAAGGTGCCAGGAGGGGTGAAAAACTGTTTTTT,CASSLEGARRGEKLFF
TRBV14,-,-,TRBJ2-5,TGTGCCAGCAGCCCTGATTTTGCGTCCCAGTACTTC,CASSPDFASQYF
TRBV6-5,once,TRBD1,TRBJ1-2,TGTGCCAGCAGTGGACAGGTTTATGGCTACACCTTC,CASSGQVYGYTF
TRBV9,once,-,TRBJ2-1,TGTGCCAGCAGCGTAGGTGAGACTACCTTCTACAATGAGCAGTTCTTC,CASSVGETTFYNEQFF
TRBV6-5,-,-,TRBJ2-3,TGTGCCAGCAGACCCTGGGGAACGGATACGCAGTATTTT,CASRPWGTDTQYF
TRBV23-1,once,-,TRBJ1-1,TGCGCCAGCAGCCGGGAGGAGGGGAGCGGCACTGAAGCTTTCTTT,CASSREEGSGTEAFF
TRBV13,-,-,TRBJ1-5,TGTGCCAGCAGCTTAGGAGGGGGGGCCCGGAATCAGCCCCAGCATTTT,CASSLGGGARNQPQHF
TRBV7-9,-,TRBD2,TRBJ2-2,TGTGCCAGCAGCCGCTGGGGGGGTTCGTTTCGTGGCACCGGGGAGCTGTTTTTT,CASSRWGGSFRGTGELFF
TRBV6-5,-,-,TRBJ2-7,TGTGCCAGCAGTTACGTTGCATGGGGCACCTACGAGCAGTACTTC,CASSYVAWGTYEQYF
TRBV30,-,TRBD1,TRBJ1-5,TGTGCCTGGAGTGCTAGGGACAGGGGTTTCGGGAGCAATCAGCCCCAGCATTTT,CAWSARDRGFGSNQPQHF
TRBV29-1,-,TRBD1,TRBJ1-3,TGCAGCGCCATACCGGGACAGGCAAACCCGGGTGGAAACACCATATATTTT,CSAIPGQANPGGNTIYF
TRBV6-5,-,-,TRBJ1-1,TGTGCCAGCAGTTTAGATGGAGGCAGCTCTCGAGCTTTCTTT,CASSLDGGSSRAFF
TRBV6-4,-,-,TRBJ2-1,TGTGCCAGCAGTGACGAGAGGGGGGGAGAGCAGTTCTTC,CASSDERGGEQFF
TRBV27,-,-,TRBJ2-2,TGTGCCAGCAGTTTCGAAGGGGCCGGGGAGCTGTTTTTT,CASSFEGAGELFF
TRBV5-1,-,-,TRBJ1-2,TGCGCCAGCAGCTTGGTGGCAGGGCAAGGCTACACCTTC,CASSLVAGQGYTF
TRBV11-2,once,-,TRBJ1-2,TGTGCCAGCAGCTTAGCGTCAGGACGGGCCTATGGCTACACCTTC,CASSLASGRAYGYTF
TRBV11-2,once,-,TRBJ1-4,TGTGCCAGCAGCTTAGTCTTTCGGGCAACTAATGAAAAACTGTTTTTT,CASSLVFRATNEKLFF
TRBV13,-,-,TRBJ1-2,TGTGCCAGCAGCTCACCCCATCAACTTAGGGGAACCAGCTCCTACGGCTACACCTTC,CASSSPHQLRGTSSYGYTF
TRBV6-5,-,-,TRBJ1-2,TGTGCCAGCAGTTTAGCGGTCAAGAACTATGGCTACACCTTC,CASSLAVKNYGYTF
TRBV7-2,-,-,TRBJ2-3,TGTGCCAGCAGCTTAATGGGGACGTCAGATACGCAGTATTTT,CASSLMGTSDTQYF
TRBV7-2,-,TRBD2,TRBJ2-3,TGTGCCAGCAGCTTTTATAGGCTAGCGGGAGGTTCCCCAGATACGCAGTATTTT,CASSFYRLAGGSPDTQYF
TRBV7-8,few,TRBD2,TRBJ2-7,TGTGCCAGCAGCGTGGGACTAGCTGCCTACGAGCAGTACTTC,CASSVGLAAYEQYF
TRBV15,-,-,TRBJ2-1,TGTGCCACCAGCCCCGTGGTAGCGGACTACAATGAGCAGTTCTTC,CATSPVVADYNEQFF
TRBV28,-,TRBD1,TRBJ2-7,TGTGCCAGCAGTTCCCAGGACAGGTACGAGCAGTACTTC,CASSSQDRYEQYF
TRBV30,-,TRBD1,TRBJ1-4,TGTGCCTGGAGTGTAGTCCGGACAGGGGAGAAGACTAATGAAAAACTGTTTTTT,CAWSVVRTGEKTNEKLFF
TRBV18,-,-,TRBJ1-1,TGTGCCAGCTCACCACTCGGGGAGATCCTTTTTAACACTGAAGCTTTCTTT,CASSPLGEILFNTEAFF
TRBV2,once,-,TRBJ2-7,TGTGCCAGCAGTACCCAAAGCAGCCCCTCCTACGAGCAGTACTTC,CASSTQSSPSYEQYF
TRBV19,-,TRBD2,TRBJ2-1,TGTGCCAGTAGACTAGCGGATTCCTACAATGAGCAGTTCTTC,CASRLADSYNEQFF
TRBV4-1,-,-,TRBJ1-2,TGCGCCAGCAGCCAGACAGTGAGCTATGGCTACACCTTC,CASSQTVSYGYTF
TRBV19,-,-,TRBJ2-3,TGTGCCAGTAGTAACCCCGGAGGGTCTTACACAGATACGCAGTATTTT,CASSNPGGSYTDTQYF
TRBV5-5,once,-,TRBJ1-6,TGTGCCAGCAGGGCCTCGGGGACACCCAATTCACCCCTCCACTTT,CASRASGTPNSPLHF
TRBV6-1,-,TRBD1,TRBJ1-5,TGTGCCAGCAGTGGGACAGGCCTAGGTTTAGGCAATCAGCCCCAGCATTTT,CASSGTGLGLGNQPQHF
TRBV5-1,-,-,TRBJ1-5,TGCGCCAGCAGCTTGGTTCTCGGCAGGGCCCAAGACGTGGGCAATCAGCCCCAGCATTTT,CASSLVLGRAQDVGNQPQHF
TRBV10-2,-,TRBD2,TRBJ2-5,TGCGCCAGCACGCGGGGGGTGTTCGAGACCCAGTACTTC,CASTRGVFETQYF
TRBV7-9,-,-,TRBJ2-5,TGTGCCAGCAGCCCCCGGGGCCAAGAGACCCAGTACTTC,CASSPRGQETQYF
TRBV6-5,-,-,TRBJ1-2,TGTGCCAGCAGTTACGAGAGAGTACATGGCTACACCTTC,CASSYERVHGYTF
TRBV5-6,-,-,TRBJ2-7,TGTGCCAGCAGTCCCGGGGGGCGCAGCTACGAGCAGTACTTC,CASSPGGRSYEQYF
TRBV10-3,-,-,TRBJ1-1,TGTGCCATCAGTGAGTGGGGACAAATGAACACTGAAGCTTTCTTT,CAISEWGQMNTEAFF
TRBV15,-,-,TRBJ1-5,TGTGCCACCAGCAGAGGCAATCAGCCCCAGCATTTT,CATSRGNQPQHF
TRBV7-9,-,TRBD1,TRBJ1-1,TGTGCCAGCAGCGTGACAGGGGGCGCCGGGACTGAAGCTTTCTTT,CASSVTGGAGTEAFF
TRBV19,-,TRBD1,TRBJ1-2,TGTGCCAGTAGTGCTTCACAGGGGGTCTATGGCTACACCTTC,CASSASQGVYGYTF
TRBV27,-,-,TRBJ2-3,TGTGCCAGCAGTTTATCCGCTAGGGGATTCACAGATACGCAGTATTTT,CASSLSARGFTDTQYF